These 11 T cell receptor beta chains originate from one sample sequenced in a study of blood T cell repertoires in COVID-19. Sequencing was performed with immunoSEQ multiplex PCR; in TCRdb, only in-frame clones are kept and a portion is missing. The repertoire includes some 70,000 clones, roughly 80% of them detected once, and over 9.5% sits in the top ten. Sequencing was performed on peripheral blood. Receptors originate from a human donor in a cohort sampled during active COVID-19.

This clone has just a few counts. The V gene is TRBV7-9, the J gene TRBJ1-3; D unclear. This CDR3 is 14 amino acids long. The germline V gene encodes CDR1 SEHNR and CDR2 FQNEAQ (reference sequence). The V and J ends lost 0 bases and 4 bases respectively, with 7 bases between them. The CDR3 DNA reads TGTGCCAGCAGCTTAGCACAATCAGGAAACACCATATATTTT. Translation: CASSLAQSGNTIYF.

V and J are TRBV2 and TRBJ1-2, with a possible D match to TRBD1 (6 bases). Germline V lookup: CDR1 SNHLY, CDR2 FYNNEI. Trimming left V 0 bases short and J 4 bases short, with 12 bases between. This CDR3 region has 15 residues. The CDR3 DNA reads as TGTGCCAGCAGTGAAGCGGCAGGGGCGATCTATGGCTACACCTTC. Translated, it gives CASSEAAGAIYGYTF. Filled out from reference TRBV2 and TRBJ1-2, the complete variable domain reads EPEVTQTPSHQVTQMGQEVILRCVPISNHLYFYWYRQILGQKVEFLVSFYNNEISEKSEIFDDQFSVERPDGSNFTLKIRSTKLEDSAMYFCASSEAAGAIYGYTFGSGTRLTVV.

This clone was recorded once. J is TRBJ2-5 and V is TRBV7-2, with TRBD2 identical over 7 bases. The CDR3 is 13 residues long. V shed 8 bases, J shed 5 bases, and the junction held 8 bases outside the gene matches. CDR1 and CDR2 from the germline V gene are SGHTA and FQGNSA. The CDR3 loop reads CASLRGAGETQYF. The CDR3 DNA reads as TGTGCCAGCTTGCGGGGAGCGGGGGAGACCCAGTACTTC. Together with reference TRBV7-2 and TRBJ2-5, the CDR3 gives the full variable domain: GAGVSQSPSNKVTEKGKDVELRCDPISGHTALYWYRQSLGQGLEFLIYFQGNSAPDKSGLPSDRFSAERTGGSVSTLTIQRTQQEDSAVYLCASLRGAGETQYFGPGTRLLVL.

V usage is TRBV6-6 and J usage is TRBJ1-5; possible D gene TRBD1, 5 bases. This CDR3 comprises 16 residues. Germline V lookup: CDR1 MNHNY, CDR2 SVGAGI (reference sequence). Trimming stripped 2 bases from V and 4 bases from J, with 15 bases between. As DNA, the CDR3 is TGTGCCAGCAGTTACGGGGGGACCCTTATGAATCAGCCCCAGCATTTT. Translation: CASSYGGTLMNQPQHF.

V is TRBV6-5 and J is TRBJ1-1; no reliable D call. The CDR3 has 13 amino acids. V was shortened by 7 bases and J by 7 bases, with 16 bases between the two germline ends. Germline V CDR1 and CDR2: MNHEY, SVGAGI. The CDR3, as DNA: TGTGCCAGCACCGTAGAGGCGTTTAATGAAGCTTTCTTT. This translates into CASTVEAFNEAFF.

This clone was observed a handful of times. V gene TRBV7-9 combines with J gene TRBJ2-2, with D possibly matching TRBD1 (6 bases). V was clipped by 3 bases and J by 5 bases, with 13 bases between them. Germline-derived CDR1 and CDR2 are SEHNR and FQNEAQ (reference sequence). The CDR3 totals 15 residues. CDR3 region: CASSLYRVGTGELFF. The DNA for the CDR3 is TGTGCCAGCAGCTTGTACAGGGTGGGGACCGGGGAGCTGTTTTTT.

The chain is built from TRBV6-2 or TRBV6-3 and TRBJ1-1; a possible D gene is TRBD1 (5 bases). The CDR3 has 11 residues. From germline, CDR1 is MNHEY and CDR2 SVGEGT. Trimming pared 5 bases from V and 5 bases from J, leaving 6 bases between. The CDR3 loop reads CASSGGTEAFF. CDR3 in DNA: TGTGCCAGCAGTGGGGGGACTGAAGCTTTCTTT.

This CDR3 is CASSQEFDRRFYGYTF. CDR3 nucleotides: TGCGCCAGCAGCCAAGAGTTCGACAGACGTTTTTATGGCTACACCTTC. V is TRBV4-1 and J is TRBJ1-2; D might be TRBD1 (5 bases). Trimming removed 0 bases from V and 5 bases from J, with 16 bases in between. CDR1 is MGHRA and CDR2 is YSYEKL in the germline V gene. This CDR3 has 16 amino acids.

The V gene is TRBV5-4, the J gene TRBJ1-3; no firm D call. CDR1 and CDR2 (germline): SGHNT, YYREEE (reference sequence). The CDR3 extends over 15 amino acids. V dropped 0 bases and J dropped 2 bases, with 9 bases sitting between them. The CDR3 bases are TGTGCCAGCAGCTTGGACTCCAAAACTGGAAACACCATATATTTT. Protein: CASSLDSKTGNTIYF. Based on the CDR3 plus reference TRBV5-4 and TRBJ1-3, the full variable domain is ETGVTQSPTHLIKTRGQQVTLRCSSQSGHNTVSWYQQALGQGPQFIFQYYREEENGRGNFPPRFSGLQFPNYSSELNVNALELDDSALYLCASSLDSKTGNTIYFGEGSWLTVV.

The chain links TRBV3-1 (or the pseudogene TRBV3-2) to TRBJ1-1; 7 bases fit TRBD1. Per germline, CDR1 LGHDT and CDR2 YNNKEL (reference sequence). The CDR3 length is 13 residues. The junction had 2 bases not matched to a gene; V was cut back by 1 base and J by 6 bases. The CDR3 DNA is TGTGCCAGCAGCCAAGGCAGGGGGTCTGAAGCTTTCTTT. It yields the protein CASSQGRGSEAFF.

There are a few counts of this clone. This chain joins TRBV7-2 and TRBJ1-2; 7 bases agree with TRBD1. This CDR3 is 14 amino acids long. V lost 5 bases, J lost 4 bases, and 7 bases stayed unmatched. The germline V gene has CDR1 SGHTA and CDR2 FQGNSA. CDR3 nucleotides: TGTGCCAGCAGCCCCACAGGGGCCAGCTATGGCTACACCTTC. This translates into CASSPTGASYGYTF.